This TCR beta chain comes out of a study of blood T cell repertoires in COVID-19. In the study overall: Spain, Italy and the United States supplied samples that represented acute and convalescent COVID-19. Sources were T cells, B-cell-depleted T cells, or PBMCs; the material itself was cDNA or gDNA.

CDR1 is SGHRS, CDR2 YFSETQ, per germline. The CDR3 spans 14 residues. The germline V and J ends were trimmed by 4 bases and 5 bases, with 12 bases remaining between them. Authors' data handling: The assay estimated nucleated cells by amplifying reference gene primers. Sequencing was performed with immunoSEQ multiplex PCR; in TCRdb, only in-frame clones are kept and a portion is missing. V and J calls plus clone size are reproduced from that table; the DNA served to infer D and trimming. The sample includes approximately 270,000 clones, 80% to 90% of them seen just once. The genes are TRBV5-1 and TRBJ2-2; D is unresolved. The TCR originated in a woman aged 70-85 years with acute or convalescent COVID-19. The sequenced material came from peripheral blood. Here the CDR3 reads CASSLGYGTGELFF. Here the CDR3 DNA reads TGCGCCAGCAGCCTCGGGTATGGTACCGGGGAGCTGTTTTTT.